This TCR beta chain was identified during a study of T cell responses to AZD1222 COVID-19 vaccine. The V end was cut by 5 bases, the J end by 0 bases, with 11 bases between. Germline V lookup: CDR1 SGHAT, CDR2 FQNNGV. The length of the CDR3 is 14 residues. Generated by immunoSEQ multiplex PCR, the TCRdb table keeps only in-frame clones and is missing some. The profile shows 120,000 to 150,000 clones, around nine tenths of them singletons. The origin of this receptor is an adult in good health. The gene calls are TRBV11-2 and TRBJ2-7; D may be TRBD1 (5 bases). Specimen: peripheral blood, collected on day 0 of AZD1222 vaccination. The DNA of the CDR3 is TGTGCCAGCAGCACCCGGACAACCTCCTACGAGCAGTACTTC. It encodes CASSTRTTSYEQYF.